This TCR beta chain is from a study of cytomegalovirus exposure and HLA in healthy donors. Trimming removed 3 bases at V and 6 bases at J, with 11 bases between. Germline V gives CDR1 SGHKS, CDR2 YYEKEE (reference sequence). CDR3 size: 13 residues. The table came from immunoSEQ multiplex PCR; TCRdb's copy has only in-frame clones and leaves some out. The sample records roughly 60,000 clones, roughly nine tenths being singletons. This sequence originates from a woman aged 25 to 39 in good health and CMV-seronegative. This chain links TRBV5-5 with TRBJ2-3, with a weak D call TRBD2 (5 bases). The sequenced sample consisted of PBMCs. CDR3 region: CASSSLAWDTQYF. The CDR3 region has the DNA TGTGCCAGCAGCTCCTTAGCGTGGGATACGCAGTATTTT. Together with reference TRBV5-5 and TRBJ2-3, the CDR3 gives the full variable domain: DAGVTQSPTHLIKTRGQQVTLRCSPISGHKSVSWYQQVLGQGPQFIFQYYEKEERGRGNFPDRFSARQFPNYSSELNVNALLLGDSALYLCASSSLAWDTQYFGPGTRLTVL.